These 5 T cell receptor beta chains were sequenced from one sample in a study of Ad26.COV2.S vaccination and SARS-CoV-2 variants. Here immunoSEQ multiplex PCR was the method, and the copy in TCRdb shows in-frame clones only, minus some. The table records approximately 350,000 clones, 80% to 90% of them present only once. Described treatment: around 19 received Ad26.COV2.S at low or high dose, single or two shots; roughly five received placebo; per-sample allocation not given. Sample collection was performed on day 63 after the first vaccine or placebo injection. The sample was peripheral blood, taken in a trial of Ad26.COV2.S vaccine versus placebo. The source is a person between 18 and 65 years old who received the Ad26.COV2.S COVID-19 vaccine or a placebo.

This clone was counted once. This chain links TRBV4-1 with TRBJ2-2; D gene uncertain. V was clipped by 4 bases and J by 1 base, with 7 bases between them. The germline CDR1 and CDR2 sequences are MGHRA and YSYEKL. The length of the CDR3 is 14 residues. For the CDR3, the DNA is TGCGCCAGCAGCCCACGAATGAACACCGGGGAGCTGTTTTTT. Protein sequence: CASSPRMNTGELFF.

This sequence joins TRBV3-1 (or the pseudogene TRBV3-2) and TRBJ1-4; D is perhaps TRBD1 (5 bases). The germline CDR1 and CDR2 sequences are LGHDT and YNNKEL (reference sequence). The CDR3 extends over 11 amino acids. With 6 bases removed from V and 6 bases from J, the gap between germline ends came to 5 bases. The CDR3 here is CASRGDEKLFF. The CDR3 DNA follows: TGTGCCAGCAGGGGGGATGAAAAACTGTTTTTT.

The V call is TRBV5-1, the J call TRBJ2-4, with D possibly TRBD2 on 5 matching bases. CDR1 and CDR2 from the germline V gene are SGHRS and YFSETQ. The CDR3 spans 17 residues. Deletions cut 1 base from V and 8 bases from J, with 22 bases between. In DNA, the CDR3 is TGCGCCAGCAGCTTGATTTCGCTGGGAGACGGCCTGGACATTCAGTACTTC. Its protein product is CASSLISLGDGLDIQYF. The entire variable domain, with the rest obtained from reference TRBV5-1 and TRBJ2-4, is as follows: KAGVTQTPRYLIKTRGQQVTLSCSPISGHRSVSWYQQTPGQGLQFLFEYFSETQRNKGNFPGRFSGRQFSNSRSEMNVSTLELGDSALYLCASSLISLGDGLDIQYFGAGTRLSVL.

The chain is built from TRBV6-4 and TRBJ2-2; D unresolved. Between the trimmed V and J ends, which lost 3 bases and 5 bases, there was a span of 10 bases. The CDR3 is made up of 14 amino acids. Germline V gene lookup returns CDR1 MRHNA and CDR2 SNTAGT. CDR3 loop: CASSEQFGTGELFF. CDR3 nucleotide sequence: TGTGCCAGCAGTGAGCAGTTTGGGACCGGGGAGCTGTTTTTT.

The chain employs TRBV7-2 and TRBJ2-3; 7 bases line up with TRBD2. The CDR3 runs to 15 residues. The germline CDR1 and CDR2 sequences are SGHTA and FQGNSA. V was pared by 6 bases and J by 3 bases, with 9 bases of the junction left unmatched. The CDR3 sequence: CASSDWGGMTDTQYF. The DNA for the CDR3 is TGTGCCAGCAGTGATTGGGGGGGGATGACAGATACGCAGTATTTT.